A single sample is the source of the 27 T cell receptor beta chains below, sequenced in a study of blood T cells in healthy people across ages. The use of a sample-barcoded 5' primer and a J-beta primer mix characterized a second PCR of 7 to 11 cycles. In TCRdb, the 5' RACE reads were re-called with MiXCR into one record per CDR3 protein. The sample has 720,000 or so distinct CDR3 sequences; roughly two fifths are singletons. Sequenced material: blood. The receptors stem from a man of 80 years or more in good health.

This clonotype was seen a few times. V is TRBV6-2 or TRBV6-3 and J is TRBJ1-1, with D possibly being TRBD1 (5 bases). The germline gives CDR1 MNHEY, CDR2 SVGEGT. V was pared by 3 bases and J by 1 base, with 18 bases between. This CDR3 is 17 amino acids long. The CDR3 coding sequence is TGTGCCAGCAGTTATCGTATTGGGGCAGGGACGAACACTGAAGCTTTCTTT. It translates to CASSYRIGAGTNTEAFF.

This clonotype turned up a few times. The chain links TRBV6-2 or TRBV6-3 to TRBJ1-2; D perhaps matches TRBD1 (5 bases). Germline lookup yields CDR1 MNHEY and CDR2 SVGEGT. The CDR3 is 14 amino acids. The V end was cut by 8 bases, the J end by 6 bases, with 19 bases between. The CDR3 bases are TGTGCCAGCTCGGGAGGCCGGAGGACAAATGGCTACACCTTC. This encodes CASSGGRRTNGYTF.

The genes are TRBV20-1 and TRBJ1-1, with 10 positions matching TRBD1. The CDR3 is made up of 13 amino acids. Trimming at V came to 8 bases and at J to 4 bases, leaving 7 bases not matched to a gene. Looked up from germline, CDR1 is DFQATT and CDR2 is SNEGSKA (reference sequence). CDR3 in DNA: TGCAGTCAGATTAGGACAGGGGGCACTGAAGCTTTCTTT. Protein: CSQIRTGGTEAFF.

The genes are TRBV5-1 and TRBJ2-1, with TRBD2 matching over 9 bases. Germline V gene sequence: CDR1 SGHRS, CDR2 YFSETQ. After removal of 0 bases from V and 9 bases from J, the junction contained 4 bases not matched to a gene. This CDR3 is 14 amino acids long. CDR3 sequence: CASSLDGAGGEQFF. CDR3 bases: TGCGCCAGCAGCTTGGATGGAGCGGGGGGTGAGCAGTTCTTC.

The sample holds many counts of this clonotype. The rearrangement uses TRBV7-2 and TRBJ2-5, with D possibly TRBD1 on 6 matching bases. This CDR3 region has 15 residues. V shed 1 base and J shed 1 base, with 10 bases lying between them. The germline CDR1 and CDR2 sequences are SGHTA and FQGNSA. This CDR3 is CASSLGTAFQETQYF. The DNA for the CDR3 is TGTGCCAGCAGCTTAGGGACAGCCTTCCAAGAGACCCAGTACTTC.

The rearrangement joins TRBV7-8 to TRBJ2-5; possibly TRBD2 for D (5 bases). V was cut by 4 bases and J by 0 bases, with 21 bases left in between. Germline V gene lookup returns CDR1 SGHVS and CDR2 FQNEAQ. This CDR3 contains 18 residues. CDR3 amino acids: CASSSSLRPMEDQETQYF. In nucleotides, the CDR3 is TGTGCCAGCAGCTCCTCCCTCCGCCCCATGGAGGACCAAGAGACCCAGTACTTC. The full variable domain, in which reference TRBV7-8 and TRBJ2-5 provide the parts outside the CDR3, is GAGVSQSPRYKVAKRGQDVALRCDPISGHVSLFWYQQALGQGPEFLTYFQNEAQLDKSGLPSDRFFAERPEGSVSTLKIQRTQQEDSAVYLCASSSSLRPMEDQETQYFGPGTRLLVL.

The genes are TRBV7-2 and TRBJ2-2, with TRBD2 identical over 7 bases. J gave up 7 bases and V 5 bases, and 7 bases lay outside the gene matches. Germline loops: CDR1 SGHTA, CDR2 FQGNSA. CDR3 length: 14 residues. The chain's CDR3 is CASSPGLTYGELFF. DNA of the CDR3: TGTGCCAGCAGCCCGGGACTAACTTACGGGGAGCTGTTTTTT. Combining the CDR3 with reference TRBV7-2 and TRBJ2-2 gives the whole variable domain GAGVSQSPSNKVTEKGKDVELRCDPISGHTALYWYRQSLGQGLEFLIYFQGNSAPDKSGLPSDRFSAERTGGSVSTLTIQRTQQEDSAVYLCASSPGLTYGELFFGEGSRLTVL.

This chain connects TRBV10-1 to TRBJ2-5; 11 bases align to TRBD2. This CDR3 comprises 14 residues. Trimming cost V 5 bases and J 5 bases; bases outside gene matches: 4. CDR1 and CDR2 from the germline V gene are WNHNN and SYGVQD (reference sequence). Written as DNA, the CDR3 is TGCGCCAGCAGTTCTAGCGGGGGGCTCGAGACCCAGTACTTC. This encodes CASSSSGGLETQYF.

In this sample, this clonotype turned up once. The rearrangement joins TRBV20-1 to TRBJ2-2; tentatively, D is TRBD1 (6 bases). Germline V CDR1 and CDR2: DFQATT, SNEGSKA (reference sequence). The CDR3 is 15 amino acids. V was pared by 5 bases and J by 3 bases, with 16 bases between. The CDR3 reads CSAPGRTDYTGELFF. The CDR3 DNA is TGCAGTGCTCCGGGGCGGACAGACTACACCGGGGAGCTGTTTTTT.

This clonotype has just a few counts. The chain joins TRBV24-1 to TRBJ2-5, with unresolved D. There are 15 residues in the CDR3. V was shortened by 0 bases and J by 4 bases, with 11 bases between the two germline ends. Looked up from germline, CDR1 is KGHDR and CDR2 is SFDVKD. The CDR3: CATSDLPSSGETQYF. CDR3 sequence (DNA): TGTGCCACCAGTGATTTGCCTTCATCCGGAGAGACCCAGTACTTC.

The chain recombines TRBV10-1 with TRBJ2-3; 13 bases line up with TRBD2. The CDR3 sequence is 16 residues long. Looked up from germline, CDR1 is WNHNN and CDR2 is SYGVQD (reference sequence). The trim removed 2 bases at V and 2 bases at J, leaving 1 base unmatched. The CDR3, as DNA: TGCGCCAGCAGTGAGGGGACTAGCGGGGTCACAGATACGCAGTATTTT. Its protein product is CASSEGTSGVTDTQYF.

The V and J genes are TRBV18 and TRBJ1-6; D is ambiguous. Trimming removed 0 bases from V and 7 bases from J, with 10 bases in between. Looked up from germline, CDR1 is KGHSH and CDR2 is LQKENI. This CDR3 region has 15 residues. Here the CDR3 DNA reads TGTGCCAGCTCACCACCTGAAGGGCTGAATTCACCCCTCCACTTT. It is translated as CASSPPEGLNSPLHF.

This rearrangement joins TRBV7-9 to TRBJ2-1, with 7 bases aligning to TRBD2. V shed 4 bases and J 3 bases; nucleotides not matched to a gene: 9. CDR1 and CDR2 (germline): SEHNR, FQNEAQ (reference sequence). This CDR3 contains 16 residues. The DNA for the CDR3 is TGTGCCAGCAGCTCGGTGAGGGCTAGCGGCTACAATGAGCAGTTCTTC. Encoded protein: CASSSVRASGYNEQFF.

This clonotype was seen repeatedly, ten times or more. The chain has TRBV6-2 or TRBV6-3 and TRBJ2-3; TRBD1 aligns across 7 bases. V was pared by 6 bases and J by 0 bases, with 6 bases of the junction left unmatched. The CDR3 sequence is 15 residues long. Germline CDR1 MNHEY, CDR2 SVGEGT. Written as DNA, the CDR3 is TGTGCCAGCAGGTCAACAGGGGTCAGCACAGATACGCAGTATTTT. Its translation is CASRSTGVSTDTQYF.

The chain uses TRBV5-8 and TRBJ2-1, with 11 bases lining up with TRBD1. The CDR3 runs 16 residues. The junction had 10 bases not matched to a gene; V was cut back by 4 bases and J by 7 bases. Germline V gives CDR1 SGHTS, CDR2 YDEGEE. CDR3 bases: TGTGCCAGCAGCCGATCCGGGACAGGGGGTGGTAATGAGCAGTTCTTC. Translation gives CASSRSGTGGGNEQFF.

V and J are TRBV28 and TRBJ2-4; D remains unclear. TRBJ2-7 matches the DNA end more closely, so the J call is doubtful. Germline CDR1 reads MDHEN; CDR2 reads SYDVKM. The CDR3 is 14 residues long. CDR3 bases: TGTGCCAGCAGTGTAGGGCTTCGCTCCTACGAGCAGTACTTC. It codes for CASSVGLRSYEQYF.

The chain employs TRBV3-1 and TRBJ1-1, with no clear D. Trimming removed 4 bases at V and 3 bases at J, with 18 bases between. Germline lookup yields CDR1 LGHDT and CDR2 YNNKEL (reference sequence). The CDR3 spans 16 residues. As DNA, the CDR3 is TGTGCCAGCAGCCCCCGGGGTATGGCCCTGGACACTGAAGCTTTCTTT. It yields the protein CASSPRGMALDTEAFF.

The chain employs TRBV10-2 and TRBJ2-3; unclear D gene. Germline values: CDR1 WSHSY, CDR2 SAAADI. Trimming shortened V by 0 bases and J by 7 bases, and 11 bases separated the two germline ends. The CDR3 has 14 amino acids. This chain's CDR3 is CASSESGQTNTQYF. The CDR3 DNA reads TGCGCCAGCAGTGAGTCGGGCCAAACAAATACGCAGTATTTT.

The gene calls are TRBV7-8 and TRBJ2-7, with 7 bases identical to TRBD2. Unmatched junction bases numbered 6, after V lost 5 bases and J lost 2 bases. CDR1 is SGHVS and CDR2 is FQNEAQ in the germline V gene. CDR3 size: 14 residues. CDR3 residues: CASSLGTNTYEQYF. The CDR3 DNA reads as TGTGCCAGCAGCCTAGGGACTAACACCTACGAGCAGTACTTC.

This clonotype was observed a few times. CDR3 nucleotides: TGTGCCAGCAGCCAACCCGGGACTAGCGGGAGTCGCGAGCAGTACTTC. This codes for CASSQPGTSGSREQYF. This rearrangement joins TRBV3-1 to TRBJ2-4; the match to TRBD2 covers 14 bases. The end of the DNA fits TRBJ2-7 better, so the J call may be wrong. The V gene's germline CDR1 is LGHDT and CDR2 YNNKEL (reference sequence). The CDR3 runs 16 residues.

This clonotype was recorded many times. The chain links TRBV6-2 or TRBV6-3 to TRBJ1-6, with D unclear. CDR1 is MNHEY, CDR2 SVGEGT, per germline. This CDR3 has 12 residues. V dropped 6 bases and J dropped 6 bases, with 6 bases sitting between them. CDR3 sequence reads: CASSLTNSPLHF. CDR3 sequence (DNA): TGTGCCAGCAGCTTAACTAATTCACCCCTCCACTTT.

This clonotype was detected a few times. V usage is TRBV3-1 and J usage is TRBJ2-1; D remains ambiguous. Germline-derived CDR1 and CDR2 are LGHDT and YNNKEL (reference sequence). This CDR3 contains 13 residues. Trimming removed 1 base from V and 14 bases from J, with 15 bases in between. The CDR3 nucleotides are TGTGCCAGCAGCCAAGGTTCCGCGAGCGTTGAGTTCTTC. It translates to CASSQGSASVEFF.

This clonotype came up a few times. The CDR3 loop reads CSASVLAGNTDTQYF. In nucleotides, the CDR3 is TGCAGTGCTAGTGTTCTAGCGGGCAACACAGATACGCAGTATTTT. This chain links TRBV20-1 with TRBJ2-3; 8 bases are a match to TRBD2. Germline V gene lookup returns CDR1 DFQATT and CDR2 SNEGSKA (reference sequence). CDR3 length equals 15 residues. The J segment lost 2 bases and the V segment lost 3 bases, leaving 7 bases of the junction unmatched.

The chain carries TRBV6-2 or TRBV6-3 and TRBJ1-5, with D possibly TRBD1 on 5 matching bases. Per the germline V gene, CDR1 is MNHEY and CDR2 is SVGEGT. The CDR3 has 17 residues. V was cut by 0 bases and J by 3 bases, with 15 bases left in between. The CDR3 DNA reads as TGTGCCAGCAGTTACTCGATGGCAGGGCGTACCAATCAGCCCCAGCATTTT. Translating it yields CASSYSMAGRTNQPQHF.

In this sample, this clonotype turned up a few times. CDR3 sequence reads: CASSFMGTVRTDTQYF. CDR3 nucleotide sequence: TGTGCCAGCAGTTTTATGGGGACAGTCCGCACAGATACGCAGTATTTT. This sequence joins TRBV12-3 or TRBV12-4 and TRBJ2-3; 7 bases are a match to TRBD1. J was trimmed by 1 base and V by 3 bases; bases with no gene match: 7. The CDR3 is made up of 16 amino acids.

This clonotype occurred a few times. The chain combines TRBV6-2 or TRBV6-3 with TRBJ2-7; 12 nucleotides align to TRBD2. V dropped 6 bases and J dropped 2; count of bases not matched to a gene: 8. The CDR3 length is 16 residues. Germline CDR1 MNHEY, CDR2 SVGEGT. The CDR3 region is CASSIWTSGKAYEQYF. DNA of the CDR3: TGTGCCAGCAGCATCTGGACTAGCGGGAAAGCCTACGAGCAGTACTTC.

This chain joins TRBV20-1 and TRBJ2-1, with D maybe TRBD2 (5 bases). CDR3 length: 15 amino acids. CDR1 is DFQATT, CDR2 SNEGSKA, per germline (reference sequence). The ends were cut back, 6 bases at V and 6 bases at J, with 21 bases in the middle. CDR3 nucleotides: TGCAGTGCCCGCAGTCCGGCGGGCTCGAGCAATGAGCAGTTCTTC. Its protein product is CSARSPAGSSNEQFF.